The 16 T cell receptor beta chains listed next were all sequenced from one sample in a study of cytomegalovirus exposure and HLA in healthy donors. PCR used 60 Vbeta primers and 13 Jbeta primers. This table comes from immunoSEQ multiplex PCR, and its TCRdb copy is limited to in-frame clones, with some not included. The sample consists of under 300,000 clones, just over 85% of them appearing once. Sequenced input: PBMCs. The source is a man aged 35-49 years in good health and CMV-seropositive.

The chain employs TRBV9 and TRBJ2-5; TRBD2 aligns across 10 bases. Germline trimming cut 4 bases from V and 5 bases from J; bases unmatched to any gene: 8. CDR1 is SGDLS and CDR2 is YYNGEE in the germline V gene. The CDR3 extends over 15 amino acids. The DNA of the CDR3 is TGTGCCAGCAGCTTTCGGTTAGCGGGAGGTGAGACCCAGTACTTC. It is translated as CASSFRLAGGETQYF. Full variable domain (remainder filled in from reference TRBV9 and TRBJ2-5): DSGVTQTPKHLITATGQRVTLRCSPRSGDLSVYWYQQSLDQGLQFLIQYYNGEERAKGNILERFSAQQFPDLHSELNLSSLELGDSALYFCASSFRLAGGETQYFGPGTRLLVL.

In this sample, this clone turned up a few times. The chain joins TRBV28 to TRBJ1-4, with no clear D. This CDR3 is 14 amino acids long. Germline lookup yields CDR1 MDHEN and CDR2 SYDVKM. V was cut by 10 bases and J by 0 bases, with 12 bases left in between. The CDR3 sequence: CATSRFATNEKLFF. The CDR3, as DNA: TGTGCCACCTCCAGGTTCGCAACTAATGAAAAACTGTTTTTT. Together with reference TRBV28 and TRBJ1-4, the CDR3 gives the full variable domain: DVKVTQSSRYLVKRTGEKVFLECVQDMDHENMFWYRQDPGLGLRLIYFSYDVKMKEKGDIPEGYSVSREKKERFSLILESASTNQTSMYLCATSRFATNEKLFFGSGTQLSVL.

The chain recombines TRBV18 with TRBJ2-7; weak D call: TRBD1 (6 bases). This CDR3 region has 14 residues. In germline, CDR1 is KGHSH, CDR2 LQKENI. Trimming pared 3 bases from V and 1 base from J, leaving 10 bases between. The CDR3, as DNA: TGTGCCAGCTCACCCGACAGGTTATCCTACGAGCAGTACTTC. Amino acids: CASSPDRLSYEQYF.

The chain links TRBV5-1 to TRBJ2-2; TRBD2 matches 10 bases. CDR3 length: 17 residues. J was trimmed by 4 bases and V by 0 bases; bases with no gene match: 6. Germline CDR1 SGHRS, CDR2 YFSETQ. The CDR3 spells CASSLAGLAGVTGELFF. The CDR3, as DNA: TGCGCCAGCAGCTTGGCGGGGCTAGCGGGAGTCACCGGGGAGCTGTTTTTT.

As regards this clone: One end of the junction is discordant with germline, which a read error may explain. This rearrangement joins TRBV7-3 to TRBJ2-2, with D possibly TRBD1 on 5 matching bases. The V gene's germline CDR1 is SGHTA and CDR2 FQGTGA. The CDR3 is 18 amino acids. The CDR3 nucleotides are TGTGCCAGCAGCTTAAATAGTATAGGGCAGGGTAACATCGGGGAGCTGTTTTTT. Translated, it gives CASSLNSIGQGNIGELFF.

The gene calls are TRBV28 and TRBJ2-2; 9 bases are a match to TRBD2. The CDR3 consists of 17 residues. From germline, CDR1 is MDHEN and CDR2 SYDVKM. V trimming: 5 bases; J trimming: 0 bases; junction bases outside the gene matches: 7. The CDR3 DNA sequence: TGTGCCAGCAGTCCCAGAAGACTAGCGGCGAACACCGGGGAGCTGTTTTTT. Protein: CASSPRRLAANTGELFF.

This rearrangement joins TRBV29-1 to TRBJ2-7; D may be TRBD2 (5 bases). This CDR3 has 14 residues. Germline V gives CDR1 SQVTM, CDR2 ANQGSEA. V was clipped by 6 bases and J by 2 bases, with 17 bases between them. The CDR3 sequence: CSVAERGPTYEQYF. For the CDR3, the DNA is TGCAGCGTGGCGGAGAGAGGGCCAACCTACGAGCAGTACTTC.

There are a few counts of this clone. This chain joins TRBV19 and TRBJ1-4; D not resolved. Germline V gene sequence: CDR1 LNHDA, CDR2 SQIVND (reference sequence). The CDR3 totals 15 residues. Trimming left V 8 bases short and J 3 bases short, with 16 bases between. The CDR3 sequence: CASRTWAPSNEKLFF. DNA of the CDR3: TGTGCCAGTCGTACTTGGGCACCATCTAATGAAAAACTGTTTTTT.

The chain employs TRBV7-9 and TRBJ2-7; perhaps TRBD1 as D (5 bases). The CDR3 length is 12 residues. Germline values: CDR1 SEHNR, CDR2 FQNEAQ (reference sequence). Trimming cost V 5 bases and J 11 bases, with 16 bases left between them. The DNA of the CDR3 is TGTGCCAGCAGCCTAGGGTCGGACAACGAGTACTTC. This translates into CASSLGSDNEYF.

This CDR3 reads CASSKGGLAGRNEQFF. The DNA of the CDR3 is TGTGCCAGCAGCAAAGGAGGTCTAGCGGGAAGGAATGAGCAGTTCTTC. V usage is TRBV5-8 and J usage is TRBJ2-1; TRBD2 matches 9 bases. Germline lookup yields CDR1 SGHTS and CDR2 YDEGEE. This CDR3 is built from 16 residues. After removal of 4 bases from V and 7 bases from J, the junction contained 12 bases not matched to a gene. The entire variable domain, with the rest obtained from reference TRBV5-8 and TRBJ2-1, is as follows: EAGVTQSPTHLIKTRGQQATLRCSPISGHTSVYWYQQALGLGLQFLLWYDEGEERNRGNFPPRFSGRQFPNYSSELNVNALELEDSALYLCASSKGGLAGRNEQFFGPGTRLTVL.

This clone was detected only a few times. The CDR3: CASSLGQGSSYEQYF. CDR3 sequence (DNA): TGTGCCAGCAGCTTAGGGCAGGGAAGCTCCTACGAGCAGTACTTC. The chain couples TRBV7-9 to TRBJ2-7; perhaps TRBD1 as D (5 bases). The CDR3 sequence is 15 residues long. Trimming removed 1 base from V and 0 bases from J, with 10 bases in between. Germline CDR1 is SEHNR and CDR2 is FQNEAQ (reference sequence). Variable domain in full (rest from reference TRBV7-9 and TRBJ2-7): DTGVSQNPRHKITKRGQNVTFRCDPISEHNRLYWYRQTLGQGPEFLTYFQNEAQLEKSRLLSDRFSAERPKGSFSTLEIQRTEQGDSAMYLCASSLGQGSSYEQYFGPGTRLTVT.

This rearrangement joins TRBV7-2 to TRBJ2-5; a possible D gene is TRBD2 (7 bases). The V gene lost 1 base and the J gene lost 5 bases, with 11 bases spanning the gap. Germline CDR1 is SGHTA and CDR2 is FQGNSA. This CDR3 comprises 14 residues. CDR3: CASSLGGGGETQYF. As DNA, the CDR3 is TGTGCCAGCAGCTTAGGGGGAGGGGGGGAGACCCAGTACTTC.

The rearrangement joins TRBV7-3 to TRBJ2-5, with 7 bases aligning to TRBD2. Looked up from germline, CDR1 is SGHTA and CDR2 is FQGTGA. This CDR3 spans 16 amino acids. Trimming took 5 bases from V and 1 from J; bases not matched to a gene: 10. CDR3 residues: CASSKRGGELQETQYF. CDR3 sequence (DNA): TGTGCCAGCAGCAAACGGGGAGGGGAACTCCAAGAGACCCAGTACTTC.

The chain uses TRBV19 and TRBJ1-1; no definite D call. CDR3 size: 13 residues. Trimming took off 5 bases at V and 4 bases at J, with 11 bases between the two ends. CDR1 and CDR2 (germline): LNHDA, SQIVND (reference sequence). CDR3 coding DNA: TGTGCCAGTAGTTCGCAACAAAGCACTGAAGCTTTCTTT. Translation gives CASSSQQSTEAFF.

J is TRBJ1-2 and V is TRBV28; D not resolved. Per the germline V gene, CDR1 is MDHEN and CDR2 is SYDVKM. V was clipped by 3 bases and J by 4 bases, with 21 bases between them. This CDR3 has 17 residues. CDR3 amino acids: CASSFGGGSVPFYGYTF. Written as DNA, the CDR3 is TGTGCCAGCAGTTTTGGCGGAGGGAGCGTTCCTTTCTATGGCTACACCTTC.

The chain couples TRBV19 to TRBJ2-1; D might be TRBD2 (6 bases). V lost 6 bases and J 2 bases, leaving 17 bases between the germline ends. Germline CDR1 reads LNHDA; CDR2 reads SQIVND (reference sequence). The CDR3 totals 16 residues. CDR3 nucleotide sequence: TGTGCCAGTAGCATCCCTCGGGGGATACCCTACAATGAGCAGTTCTTC. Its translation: CASSIPRGIPYNEQFF.